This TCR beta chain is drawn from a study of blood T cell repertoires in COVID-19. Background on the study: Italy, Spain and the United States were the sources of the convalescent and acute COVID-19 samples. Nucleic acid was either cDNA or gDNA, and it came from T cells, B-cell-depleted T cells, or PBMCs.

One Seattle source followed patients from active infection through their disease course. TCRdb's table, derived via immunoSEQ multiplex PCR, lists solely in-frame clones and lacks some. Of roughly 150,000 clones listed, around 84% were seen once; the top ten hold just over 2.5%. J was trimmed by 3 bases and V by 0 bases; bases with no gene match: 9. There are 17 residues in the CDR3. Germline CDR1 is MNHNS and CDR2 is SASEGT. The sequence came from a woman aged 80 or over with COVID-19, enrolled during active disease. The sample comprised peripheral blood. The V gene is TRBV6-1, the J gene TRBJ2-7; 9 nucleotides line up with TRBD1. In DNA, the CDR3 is TGTGCCAGCAGTGAAGCTGACAGGGGGTTTCAACTCTACGAGCAGTACTTC. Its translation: CASSEADRGFQLYEQYF.